One and the same sample provided the 20 T cell receptor beta chains below, sequenced in a study of blood T cells in healthy people across ages. A sample-barcoded 5' primer and a J-beta primer mix were used in a second PCR of about 7 to 12 cycles. TCRdb re-called the 5' RACE reads through MiXCR, storing one row per CDR3 protein. The sample contains 1.6 million or so distinct CDR3 sequences, roughly 32% of which appear only once. The material sequenced was blood. Receptors were obtained from a woman aged 25 to 39 in good health.

The chain couples TRBV7-2 to TRBJ2-1; 13 positions agree with TRBD2. CDR3 length equals 20 residues. Germline CDR1 is SGHTA and CDR2 is FQGNSA. J gave up 8 bases and V 2 bases, and 18 bases lay outside the gene matches. The CDR3 DNA sequence: TGTGCCAGCAGCTTAACAACCCTCCGGGGACTAGCGGGGCCCGGCGATGAGCAGTTCTTC. Protein: CASSLTTLRGLAGPGDEQFF.

This clonotype was picked up a small number of times. CDR3 coding DNA: TGTGCCAGCAGACCCGACGACTTGGAAGCGCCCTACGAGCAGTACTTC. Translation gives CASRPDDLEAPYEQYF. The chain joins TRBV12-3 or TRBV12-4 to TRBJ2-7; D remains ambiguous. V was clipped by 6 bases and J by 2 bases, with 20 bases between them. This CDR3 region has 16 residues.

This clonotype was seen many times. The chain is built from TRBV6-6 and TRBJ2-5; 12 bases fit TRBD1. Germline V lookup: CDR1 MNHNY, CDR2 SVGAGI (reference sequence). CDR3 length: 15 amino acids. The junction had 6 bases not matched to a gene; V was cut back by 5 bases and J by 5 bases. The CDR3 bases are TGTGCCAGCAGTCCACGGGACAGGGGGCTCGAGACCCAGTACTTC. This codes for CASSPRDRGLETQYF.

As DNA, the CDR3 is TGTGCCACCAGCCGACTAGTCCTCCAAGAGACCCAGTACTTC. It is translated as CATSRLVLQETQYF. The rearrangement links TRBV24-1 to TRBJ2-5, with D possibly matching TRBD2 (6 bases). CDR3 length: 14 amino acids. V was shortened by 7 bases and J by 1 base, with 12 bases between the two germline ends. The germline CDR1 and CDR2 sequences are KGHDR and SFDVKD.

This chain connects TRBV5-5 to TRBJ1-2, with 7 bases that match TRBD1. CDR3 length: 15 amino acids. Per the germline V gene, CDR1 is SGHKS and CDR2 is YYEKEE (reference sequence). J lost 4 bases, V lost 2 bases, and 8 bases had no gene match. CDR3 protein: CASSLSGGGTYGYTF. CDR3 coding DNA: TGTGCCAGCAGCTTATCAGGAGGGGGCACCTATGGCTACACCTTC.

In regard to this clonotype: The junction shows a germline mismatch at one end, possibly a read error. This chain links TRBV13 with TRBJ2-1; 9 positions match TRBD2. Germline V lookup: CDR1 PRHDT, CDR2 FYEKMQ (reference sequence). CDR3 size: 16 residues. CDR3 loop: CTSSPATSGPYNEQFF. CDR3 sequence (DNA): TGTACCAGCAGCCCCGCGACTAGCGGACCCTACAATGAGCAGTTCTTC. Drawing the rest from reference TRBV13 and TRBJ2-1, the complete variable domain is AAGVIQSPRHLIKEKRETATLKCYPIPRHDTVYWYQQGPGQDPQFLISFYEKMQSDKGSIPDRFSAQQFSDYHSELNMSSLELGDSALYFCTSSPATSGPYNEQFFGPGTRLTVL.

The chain links TRBV7-9 to TRBJ1-6, with D unresolved. Deletions cut 5 bases from V and 7 bases from J, with 6 bases between. The CDR3 consists of 12 residues. Germline CDR1 is SEHNR and CDR2 is FQNEAQ (reference sequence). CDR3 amino acids: CASSGFNSPLHF. The CDR3 DNA reads as TGTGCCAGCAGCGGGTTCAATTCACCCCTCCACTTT. Based on the CDR3 plus reference TRBV7-9 and TRBJ1-6, the full variable domain is DTGVSQNPRHKITKRGQNVTFRCDPISEHNRLYWYRQTLGQGPEFLTYFQNEAQLEKSRLLSDRFSAERPKGSFSTLEIQRTEQGDSAMYLCASSGFNSPLHFGNGTRLTVT.

The chain uses TRBV5-1 and TRBJ1-1; D perhaps matches TRBD1 (6 bases). The V gene lost 1 base and the J gene lost 1 base, with 14 bases spanning the gap. Per germline, CDR1 SGHRS and CDR2 YFSETQ. The CDR3 runs to 16 residues. CDR3 residues: CASSLMAGTKNTEAFF. The CDR3, as DNA: TGCGCCAGCAGCTTGATGGCCGGGACAAAGAACACTGAAGCTTTCTTT.

This clonotype was seen more than once but under ten times. The genes are TRBV30 and TRBJ1-2; D is uncertain. Trimming stripped 4 bases from V and 4 bases from J, with 10 bases between. CDR1 and CDR2 (germline): GTSNPN, SVGIG (reference sequence). The CDR3 runs to 12 residues. CDR3 region: CAWTLIGYGYTF. DNA of the CDR3: TGTGCCTGGACTCTAATTGGCTATGGCTACACCTTC.

This clonotype occurred a few times. One end of the junction varies from germline; a read error may be responsible. The CDR3 is CASSQEGVRRSGNYGHTF. DNA for the CDR3: TGTGCCAGCAGCCAAGAAGGGGTCCGCAGGAGCGGTAACTATGGCCACACCTTC. The rearrangement links TRBV3-1 to TRBJ1-2, with D maybe TRBD1 (5 bases). The CDR3 is 18 residues long. CDR1 and CDR2 (germline): LGHDT, YNNKEL (reference sequence).

This chain connects TRBV7-9 to TRBJ2-1; D is perhaps TRBD2 (5 bases). V shed 5 bases and J shed 6 bases, with 11 bases lying between them. CDR3 length: 13 amino acids. Germline V gives CDR1 SEHNR, CDR2 FQNEAQ (reference sequence). Here the CDR3 DNA reads TGTGCCAGCAGCGAAGGGAGAGGCAATGAGCAGTTCTTC. Amino acids: CASSEGRGNEQFF.

This clonotype was detected ten times or more. Compared with germline, one end of the junction differs, possibly owing to a read error. The V and J genes are TRBV5-1 and TRBJ2-7, with D perhaps TRBD1 or TRBD2 (5 bases each). The CDR3 spans 13 residues. Germline lookup yields CDR1 SGHRS and CDR2 YFSETQ. The CDR3: CASSFEGPYEQYF. In nucleotides, the CDR3 is TGTGCCAGCAGTTTTGAGGGGCCCTACGAGCAGTACTTC.

The V and J genes are TRBV30 and TRBJ2-7; possibly TRBD2 for D (6 bases). Germline CDR1 GTSNPN, CDR2 SVGIG (reference sequence). V lost 0 bases and J lost 9, with 18 bases in between. The CDR3 totals 14 residues. Written as DNA, the CDR3 is TGTGCCTGGAGTGTTTCTGGACTAACTGTAATGCAGTACTTC. It yields the protein CAWSVSGLTVMQYF.

The J gene is TRBJ2-1, the V gene TRBV7-2; the D gene is possibly TRBD2 (6 bases). With 2 bases removed from V and 0 bases from J, the gap between germline ends came to 17 bases. The length of the CDR3 is 18 residues. CDR1 is SGHTA and CDR2 is FQGNSA in the germline V gene. CDR3 bases: TGTGCCAGCAGCTTATGGTTCGGGGCGGGGAACTCCTACAATGAGCAGTTCTTC. Its protein is CASSLWFGAGNSYNEQFF.

CDR3 sequence (DNA): TGTGCCAGCAGTGATGGACACTACAATGAGCAGTTCTTC. The encoded protein is CASSDGHYNEQFF. The chain joins TRBV6-5 to TRBJ2-1; TRBD1 is a possible D gene (5 bases). Germline values: CDR1 MNHEY, CDR2 SVGAGI. This CDR3 contains 13 residues. V lost 5 bases and J 3 bases, leaving 8 bases between the germline ends.

V usage is TRBV7-3 and J usage is TRBJ2-3, with D tentatively TRBD2 (6 bases). Trimming cost V 8 bases and J 2 bases, with 14 bases left between them. The length of the CDR3 is 14 residues. The germline V gene has CDR1 SGHTA and CDR2 FQGTGA. The CDR3 loop is CASGTSTYTDTQYF. The CDR3 DNA reads as TGTGCCAGCGGAACTAGCACCTACACAGATACGCAGTATTTT. Full variable domain (outside the CDR3, taken from reference TRBV7-3 and TRBJ2-3): GAGVSQTPSNKVTEKGKYVELRCDPISGHTALYWYRQSLGQGPEFLIYFQGTGAADDSGLPNDRFFAVRPEGSVSTLKIQRTERGDSAVYLCASGTSTYTDTQYFGPGTRLTVL.

CDR3 bases: TGCGCCAGCAGCTCGGCGACAGTTCTGCGCGGGGGCTACACCTTC. Amino acid sequence: CASSSATVLRGGYTF. The V call is TRBV5-1, the J call TRBJ1-2, with a possible D match to TRBD1 (5 bases). The CDR3 runs 15 residues. The germline V and J ends were trimmed by 3 bases and 8 bases, with 20 bases remaining between them. Germline-derived CDR1 and CDR2 are SGHRS and YFSETQ.

This clonotype was seen repeatedly, ten times or more. This chain joins TRBV5-5 and TRBJ1-2, with D perhaps matching TRBD1 (5 bases). This CDR3 comprises 17 residues. Trimming removed 4 bases from V and 0 bases from J, with 19 bases in between. The germline V gene encodes CDR1 SGHKS and CDR2 YYEKEE (reference sequence). CDR3 sequence reads: CASSPDTTRQSNYGYTF. CDR3 coding DNA: TGTGCCAGCAGCCCGGACACGACCAGACAATCTAACTATGGCTACACCTTC.

A few counts support this clonotype. The chain uses TRBV20-1 and TRBJ2-5; D not resolved. CDR1 and CDR2 from the germline V gene are DFQATT and SNEGSKA (reference sequence). CDR3 length equals 12 residues. V was cut by 1 base and J by 9 bases, with 12 bases left in between. The CDR3: CSARAPTYSQYF. In DNA form, the CDR3 reads TGCAGTGCTAGAGCCCCCACCTATTCCCAGTACTTC.

This clonotype was seen a handful of times. V and J are TRBV20-1 and TRBJ2-1; 13 bases fit TRBD2. This CDR3 is 15 amino acids long. Trimming removed 8 bases from V and 0 bases from J; junction bases left unmatched: 4. Germline loops: CDR1 DFQATT, CDR2 SNEGSKA (reference sequence). The CDR3 is CSSGLAGDSYNEQFF. In DNA form, the CDR3 reads TGCAGTTCAGGACTAGCGGGAGACTCCTACAATGAGCAGTTCTTC.